These 13 T cell receptor beta chains originate from one sample sequenced in a study of T cells after yellow fever vaccination. TCRdb re-analysed the 5' RACE reads in MiXCR, keeping a single row per CDR3 protein. The sample shows roughly 330,000 distinct CDR3 sequences, roughly 7% of them seen only once. The specimen comprised PBMCs, sampled 35 to 50 days after the first yellow fever vaccination. The receptors were gathered from a man between 18 and 35 years old who received the YFV17D yellow fever vaccine.

This clonotype was recorded a few times. The genes are TRBV10-1 and TRBJ1-1; 10 nucleotides match TRBD1. CDR3 length equals 17 residues. V shed 3 bases, J shed 7 bases, and the junction held 14 bases outside the gene matches. CDR1 and CDR2 (germline): WNHNN, SYGVQD (reference sequence). The CDR3 is CASSETFGRDRGIEAFF. Written as DNA, the CDR3 is TGCGCCAGCAGTGAAACTTTCGGCCGGGACAGGGGAATTGAAGCTTTCTTT.

The V and J genes are TRBV7-6 and TRBJ1-6, with D unresolved. This CDR3 is 14 amino acids long. Germline CDR1 and CDR2: SGHVS and FNYEAQ. Trimming shortened V by 0 bases and J by 7 bases, and 7 bases separated the two germline ends. The CDR3 reads CASSLAGLNSPLHF. For the CDR3, the DNA is TGTGCCAGCAGCTTAGCAGGGTTAAATTCACCCCTCCACTTT.

This clonotype was counted a few times. The CDR3 nucleotides read TGTGCCAGCAGAGGACTCAGGGGGGGCTACAATGAGCAGTTCTTC. Translating it yields CASRGLRGGYNEQFF. The rearrangement links TRBV2 to TRBJ2-1; D could derive from TRBD1 or TRBD2 (7 bases each). The germline gives CDR1 SNHLY, CDR2 FYNNEI. V was cut by 6 bases and J by 3 bases, with 15 bases left in between. The CDR3 totals 15 residues.

Only a few counts were recorded for this clonotype. The V gene is TRBV19, the J gene TRBJ1-4; D call uncertain. Trimming pared 5 bases from V and 10 bases from J, leaving 17 bases between. CDR1 is LNHDA and CDR2 is SQIVND in the germline V gene (reference sequence). The CDR3 loop spans 14 amino acids. CDR3 bases: TGTGCCAGTAGTCCCGGACCCGCTTTGGGAAAACTGTTTTTT. Its protein product is CASSPGPALGKLFF. Drawing the rest from reference TRBV19 and TRBJ1-4, the complete variable domain is DGGITQSPKYLFRKEGQNVTLSCEQNLNHDAMYWYRQDPGQGLRLIYYSQIVNDFQKGDIAEGYSVSREKKESFPLTVTSAQKNPTAFYLCASSPGPALGKLFFGSGTQLSVL.

This chain links TRBV18 with TRBJ2-5; maybe TRBD1 (6 bases). This CDR3 spans 14 amino acids. Germline CDR1 KGHSH, CDR2 LQKENI. Deletions cut 1 base from V and 2 bases from J, with 8 bases between. CDR3 in DNA: TGTGCCAGCTCACCACGGGACATACAAGAGACCCAGTACTTC. Its protein is CASSPRDIQETQYF.

A few counts support this clonotype. The J gene is TRBJ2-1, the V gene TRBV5-4; D is perhaps TRBD1 or TRBD2 (5 bases each). Germline V gene sequence: CDR1 SGHNT, CDR2 YYREEE (reference sequence). The CDR3 consists of 13 residues. Trimming took 4 bases from V and 10 from J, leaving 15 bases between them. The chain's CDR3 is CASSGRLGDEQFF. In DNA form, the CDR3 reads TGTGCCAGCAGCGGAAGGTTGGGGGACGAGCAGTTCTTC.

This clonotype was recorded at least ten times. The chain employs TRBV5-1 and TRBJ2-7, with D possibly matching TRBD1 (6 bases). The CDR3 is 13 residues long. V dropped 0 bases and J dropped 6 bases, with 10 bases sitting between them. Germline V gene data show CDR1 as SGHRS and CDR2 as YFSETQ. The CDR3 reads CASSLVGRGEQYF. In nucleotides, the CDR3 is TGCGCCAGCAGCTTGGTTGGCAGGGGCGAGCAGTACTTC.

This clonotype has only a few counts. The chain recombines TRBV29-1 with TRBJ1-2; D perhaps matches TRBD1 (5 bases). This CDR3 is 11 amino acids long. Germline V lookup: CDR1 SQVTM, CDR2 ANQGSEA. V was clipped by 3 bases and J by 3 bases, with 5 bases between them. CDR3 sequence: CSVDRDYGYTF. Here the CDR3 DNA reads TGCAGCGTTGACAGGGACTATGGCTACACCTTC.

Many counts were recorded for this clonotype. This chain connects TRBV12-3 or TRBV12-4 to TRBJ2-7; D may be TRBD2 (5 bases). CDR3 length equals 15 residues. V dropped 5 bases and J dropped 6 bases, with 20 bases sitting between them. The DNA of the CDR3 is TGTGCCAGCAGTCCCCCCCTTAGGAGGTCAGGCGAGCAGTACTTC. Amino acids: CASSPPLRRSGEQYF.

This clonotype was picked up a small number of times. The chain carries TRBV6-2 or TRBV6-3 and TRBJ1-1; D gene ambiguous. Germline CDR1 reads MNHEY; CDR2 reads SVGEGT. Deletions cut 4 bases from V and 10 bases from J, with 13 bases between. The CDR3 covers 12 residues. CDR3 sequence reads: CASSSGPMRAFF. CDR3 DNA: TGTGCCAGCAGTTCTGGACCCATGCGAGCTTTCTTT.

In DNA, the CDR3 is TGTGCCAGCAGCTTAGTAGGGTCGTACCCCTACAATGAGCAGTTCTTC. Translating gives CASSLVGSYPYNEQFF. This chain joins TRBV7-9 and TRBJ2-1; D remains ambiguous. Germline V gene lookup returns CDR1 SEHNR and CDR2 FQNEAQ (reference sequence). The CDR3 is 16 amino acids. V was pared by 1 base and J by 2 bases, with 12 bases between.

The chain links TRBV5-6 to TRBJ2-5, with TRBD1 as a possible D gene (5 bases). V was cut by 6 bases and J by 2 bases, with 20 bases left in between. Germline-derived CDR1 and CDR2 are SGHDT and YYEEEE. The CDR3 has 16 amino acids. The chain's CDR3 is CASISDTDRVQETQYF. The DNA of the CDR3 is TGTGCCAGCATCTCGGATACCGACAGAGTACAAGAGACCCAGTACTTC.

This clonotype has a handful of counts. The genes are TRBV7-6 and TRBJ1-2; 7 nucleotides match TRBD1. The CDR3 totals 14 residues. Germline V lookup: CDR1 SGHVS, CDR2 FNYEAQ. V was pared by 2 bases and J by 4 bases, with 4 bases of the junction left unmatched. The CDR3 DNA reads TGTGCCAGCAGCTTAAGACAGGGAAGCTATGGCTACACCTTC. It specifies CASSLRQGSYGYTF.